One and the same sample provided the 22 T cell receptor beta chains below, sequenced in a study of CXCR3-negative and CXCR3-positive naive CD8 T cells. Study results and caveats: TRB CDR3s were more hydrophobic in CXCR3-positive than in CXCR3-negative naive cells.

The antigens of these receptors remain unknown. UMI labels and 5' RACE were used to prepare the TRB cDNA libraries. From its re-call of the 5' RACE reads, TCRdb lists each CDR3 protein once, without DNA. Its table lists about 150,000 distinct CDR3 sequences. The material sequenced was naive CXCR3+ CD8+ T cells from blood. Subset noted: CD45RO-CCR7+CD27+CD95- naive CD8+ T cells expressing CXCR3 (TNR3+). These receptors came from a human donor in good health. Some clones in this sample may be carry-over from other donors' samples.

The V and J genes are TRBV19 and TRBJ1-1. In germline, CDR1 is LNHDA, CDR2 SQIVND (reference sequence). The CDR3 is 13 amino acids. CDR3 amino acids: CASSSDWDYEAFF.

The genes are TRBV2 and TRBJ2-7; the TCRdb D gene call, TRBD1, has no DNA to confirm it. CDR3 size: 14 residues. CDR1 is SNHLY and CDR2 is FYNNEI in the germline V gene. The CDR3 loop is CASSDWTGTNEQYF.

V usage is TRBV6-2 or TRBV6-3 and J usage is TRBJ2-2; without DNA, the TCRdb call of TRBD2 cannot be checked. Per germline, CDR1 MNHEY and CDR2 SVGEGT. CDR3 length equals 14 residues. The CDR3 loop is CASRGPWRDGELFF.

This chain joins TRBV21-1 and TRBJ1-5; as DNA is missing, the TRBD1 call by TCRdb cannot be tested. TRBV21-1 represents a pseudogene. This CDR3 has 20 residues. CDR3 protein: CASSKGDSRDRGHSNQPQHF.

The chain has TRBV23-1 and TRBJ2-1; with no DNA, the TCRdb D assignment of TRBD2 cannot be verified. TRBV23-1 is placed among ORFs of uncertain function. The CDR3 is 19 residues long. The CDR3 sequence is CASSQCRPDPPLVYNEQFF.

The chain recombines TRBV7-3 with TRBJ2-2; TCRdb outputs TRBD2, but without DNA this stays unchecked. Germline V gene data show CDR1 as SGHTA and CDR2 as FQGTGA. This CDR3 is 17 amino acids long. CDR3 amino acids: CASSLNPAVSNTGELFF.

The chain uses TRBV29-1 and TRBJ1-1; TCRdb lists TRBD1, though no DNA is available to test this call. The V gene's germline CDR1 is SQVTM and CDR2 ANQGSEA. The CDR3 runs 14 residues. The CDR3 is CSVDGDGYSTEAFF.

This chain joins TRBV5-1 and TRBJ2-7; checking the TCRdb D call of TRBD2 is not possible without DNA. Looked up from germline, CDR1 is SGHRS and CDR2 is YFSETQ. CDR3 length: 16 residues. CDR3: CASSLAGLAGSYEQYF.

This chain joins TRBV2 and TRBJ2-7. The germline CDR1 and CDR2 sequences are SNHLY and FYNNEI. The CDR3 runs to 11 residues. The chain's CDR3 is CASSFNYEQYF. Based on the CDR3 plus reference TRBV2 and TRBJ2-7, the full variable domain is EPEVTQTPSHQVTQMGQEVILRCVPISNHLYFYWYRQILGQKVEFLVSFYNNEISEKSEIFDDQFSVERPDGSNFTLKIRSTKLEDSAMYFCASSFNYEQYFGPGTRLTVT.

The chain combines TRBV5-1 with TRBJ2-5; absent DNA, TCRdb's TRBD2 call cannot be checked. The CDR3 spans 14 residues. The germline V gene has CDR1 SGHRS and CDR2 YFSETQ. The CDR3 loop is CASSSNLGGETQYF.

V gene TRBV7-7 combines with J gene TRBJ2-1; lacking DNA, the TRBD2 call made by TCRdb goes unchecked. This CDR3 has 17 amino acids. The germline gives CDR1 SSHAT, CDR2 FNYEAQ (reference sequence). The CDR3 spells CASSPGLAGQGYNEQFF.

The chain has TRBV29-1 and TRBJ2-5; no DNA is available, so the TRBD1 call from TCRdb remains unchecked. Germline loops: CDR1 SQVTM, CDR2 ANQGSEA. This CDR3 spans 15 amino acids. CDR3 amino acids: CSVETGTVVKETQYF.

The V call is TRBV5-5, the J call TRBJ2-7. The length of the CDR3 is 13 residues. Germline loops: CDR1 SGHKS, CDR2 YYEKEE (reference sequence). Here the CDR3 reads CASSPLIDYEQYF.

The gene calls are TRBV7-2 and TRBJ1-1. The germline V gene encodes CDR1 SGHTA and CDR2 FQGNSA. CDR3 length: 14 amino acids. The CDR3 loop is CASSLVTQGREAFF.

The chain recombines TRBV15 with TRBJ2-3; as DNA is missing, the TRBD2 call by TCRdb cannot be tested. The germline CDR1 and CDR2 sequences are LNHNV and YYDKDF (reference sequence). The CDR3 length is 15 residues. The CDR3 reads CATSPSGGVTDTQYF.

The chain recombines TRBV6-6 with TRBJ2-7; TCRdb picks TRBD2, but there is no DNA to check that call. Germline V lookup: CDR1 MNHNY, CDR2 SVGAGI (reference sequence). The CDR3 runs to 12 residues. CDR3: CASRRGAYEQYF.

The V gene is TRBV19, the J gene TRBJ2-1. Per germline, CDR1 LNHDA and CDR2 SQIVND (reference sequence). The CDR3 runs 15 residues. The CDR3 is CASRIPGSSYNEQFF.

The CDR3 sequence: CASSPRPSPPGGTQYF. The J gene is TRBJ2-3, the V gene TRBV7-9; with no DNA, the TCRdb D assignment of TRBD2 cannot be verified. Germline V gene lookup returns CDR1 SEHNR and CDR2 FQNEAQ (reference sequence). CDR3 length: 16 amino acids. The full variable domain, completed using reference TRBV7-9 and TRBJ2-3, is DTGVSQNPRHKITKRGQNVTFRCDPISEHNRLYWYRQTLGQGPEFLTYFQNEAQLEKSRLLSDRFSAERPKGSFSTLEIQRTEQGDSAMYLCASSPRPSPPGGTQYFGPGTRLTVL.

The chain has TRBV6-5 and TRBJ1-6. The CDR3 extends over 16 amino acids. CDR1 is MNHEY and CDR2 is SVGAGI in the germline V gene. The CDR3 sequence is CASSYSRHGESSPLHF.

The chain joins TRBV7-9 to TRBJ2-3; the D call of TRBD2 rests on TCRdb alone, since no DNA is present to check it. Germline CDR1 and CDR2: SEHNR and FQNEAQ (reference sequence). There are 16 residues in the CDR3. The CDR3 region is CASSSRLAGVKDTQYF.

This chain connects TRBV27 to TRBJ2-7; TCRdb reports TRBD2, a call that lacks DNA to check it against. CDR3 length: 12 residues. Germline-derived CDR1 and CDR2 are MNHEY and SMNVEV (reference sequence). The CDR3 reads CASMSGTYEQYF.

The gene calls are TRBV12-3 or TRBV12-4 and TRBJ2-3; the TCRdb D gene call, TRBD2, has no DNA to confirm it. The CDR3 sequence is 15 residues long. CDR3: CASSLFGTLSDTQYF.